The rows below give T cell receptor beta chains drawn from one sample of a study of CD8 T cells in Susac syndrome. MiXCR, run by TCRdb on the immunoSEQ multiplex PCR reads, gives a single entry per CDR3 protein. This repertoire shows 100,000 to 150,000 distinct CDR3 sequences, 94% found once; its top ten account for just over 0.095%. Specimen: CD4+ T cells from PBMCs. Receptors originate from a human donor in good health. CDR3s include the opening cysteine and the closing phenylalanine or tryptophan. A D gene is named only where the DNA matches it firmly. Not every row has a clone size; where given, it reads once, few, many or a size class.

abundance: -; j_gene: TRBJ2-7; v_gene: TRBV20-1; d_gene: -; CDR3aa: CSARQGEQYF; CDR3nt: TGCAGTGCTAGACAGGGCGAGCAGTACTTC
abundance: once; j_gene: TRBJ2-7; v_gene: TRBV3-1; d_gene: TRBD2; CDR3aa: CASSQRTSGFFYEQYF; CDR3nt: TGTGCCAGCAGCCAGAGGACTAGCGGGTTCTTCTACGAGCAGTACTTC
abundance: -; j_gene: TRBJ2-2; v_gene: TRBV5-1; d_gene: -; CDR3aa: CASSPWGAGELFF; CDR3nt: TGCGCCAGCAGCCCCTGGGGGGCCGGGGAGCTGTTTTTT
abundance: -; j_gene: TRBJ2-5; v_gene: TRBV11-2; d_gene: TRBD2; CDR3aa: CASSPGLAGGPKTQYF; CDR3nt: TGTGCCAGCAGCCCGGGACTAGCGGGAGGTCCGAAGACCCAGTACTTC
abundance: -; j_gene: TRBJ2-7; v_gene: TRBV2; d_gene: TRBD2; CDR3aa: CASSSGTSRTYEQYF; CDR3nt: TGTGCCAGCAGTAGCGGGACTAGCCGGACCTACGAGCAGTACTTC
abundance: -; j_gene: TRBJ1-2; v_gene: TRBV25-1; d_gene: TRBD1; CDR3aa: CASSESGTGRRGYTF; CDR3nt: TGTGCCAGCAGTGAATCAGGGACAGGCCGTCGTGGCTACACCTTC
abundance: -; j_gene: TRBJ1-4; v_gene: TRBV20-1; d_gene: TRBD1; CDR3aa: CSAGTGSNEKLFF; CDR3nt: TGCAGTGCTGGGACAGGGTCGAATGAAAAACTGTTTTTT
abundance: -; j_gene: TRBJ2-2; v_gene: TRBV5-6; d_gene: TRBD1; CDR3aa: CASSLVGTAFIGELFF; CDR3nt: TGTGCCAGCAGCTTGGTAGGGACAGCTTTCATCGGGGAGCTGTTTTTT
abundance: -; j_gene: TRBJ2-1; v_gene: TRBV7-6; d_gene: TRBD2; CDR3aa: CASSSPTSGSNNEQFF; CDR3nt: TGTGCCAGCAGCTCTCCCACTAGCGGGAGCAACAATGAGCAGTTCTTC
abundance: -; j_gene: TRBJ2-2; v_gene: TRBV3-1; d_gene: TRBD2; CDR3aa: CASSLLTSGNTGELFF; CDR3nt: TGTGCCAGCAGCCTGTTGACTAGCGGGAACACCGGGGAGCTGTTTTTT
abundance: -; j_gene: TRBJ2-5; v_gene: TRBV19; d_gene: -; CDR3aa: CASSVGLARDQETQYF; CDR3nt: TGTGCCAGTAGTGTCGGGCTAGCGAGAGACCAAGAGACCCAGTACTTC
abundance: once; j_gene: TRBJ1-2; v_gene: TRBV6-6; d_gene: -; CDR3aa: CASSQDQYGYTF; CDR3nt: TGTGCCAGCAGTCAGGACCAATATGGCTACACCTTC
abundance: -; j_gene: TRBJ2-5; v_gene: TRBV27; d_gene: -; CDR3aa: CASLPGYGKTRAQYF; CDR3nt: TGTGCCAGTCTCCCTGGGTATGGGAAAACGAGGGCCCAGTACTTC
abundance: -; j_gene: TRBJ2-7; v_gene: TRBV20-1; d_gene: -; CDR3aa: CSAREFYEQYF; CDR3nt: TGCAGTGCTAGAGAATTCTACGAGCAGTACTTC
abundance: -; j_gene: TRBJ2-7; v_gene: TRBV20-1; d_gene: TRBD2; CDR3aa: CSARVGLAGGVHEQYF; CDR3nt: TGCAGTGCTAGAGTAGGGCTAGCGGGAGGAGTACACGAGCAGTACTTC
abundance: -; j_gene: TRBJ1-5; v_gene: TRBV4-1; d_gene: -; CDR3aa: CASSQEENQPQHF; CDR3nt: TGCGCCAGCAGCCAAGAGGAGAATCAGCCCCAGCATTTT
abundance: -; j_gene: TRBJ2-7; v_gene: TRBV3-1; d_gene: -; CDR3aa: CASRKELGIGEQYF; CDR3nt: TGTGCCAGCAGGAAGGAGCTGGGAATCGGCGAGCAGTACTTC
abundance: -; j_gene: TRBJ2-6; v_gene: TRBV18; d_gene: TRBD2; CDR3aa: CASSAQPGGYSGANVLTF; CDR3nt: TGTGCCAGCTCTGCTCAACCGGGGGGGTACTCTGGGGCCAACGTCCTGACTTTC
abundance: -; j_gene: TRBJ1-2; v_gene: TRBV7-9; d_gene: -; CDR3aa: CASSLERGNYGYTF; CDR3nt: TGTGCCAGCAGCTTAGAGAGGGGGAACTATGGCTACACCTTC
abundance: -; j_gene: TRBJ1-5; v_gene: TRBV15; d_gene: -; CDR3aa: CATSRDPRNGNQPQHF; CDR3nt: TGTGCCACCAGCAGAGATCCGAGAAACGGCAATCAGCCCCAGCATTTT
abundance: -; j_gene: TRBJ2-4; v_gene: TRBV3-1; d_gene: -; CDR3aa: CASSPEGDIQYF; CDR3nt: TGTGCCAGCAGCCCCGAGGGGGACATTCAGTACTTC
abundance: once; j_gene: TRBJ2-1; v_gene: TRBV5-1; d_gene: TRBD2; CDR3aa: CASRPGGSGNEQFF; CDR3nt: TGCGCCAGCAGACCGGGAGGGTCAGGCAATGAGCAGTTCTTC
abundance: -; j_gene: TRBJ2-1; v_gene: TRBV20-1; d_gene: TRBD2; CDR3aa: CSASGTSGSLEFF; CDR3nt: TGCAGTGCCTCTGGGACTAGCGGGAGTCTGGAGTTCTTC
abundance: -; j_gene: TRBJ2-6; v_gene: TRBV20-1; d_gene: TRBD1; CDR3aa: CSARPDRGRTGANVLTF; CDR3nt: TGCAGTGCTAGACCGGACAGGGGGCGAACGGGGGCCAACGTCCTGACTTTC
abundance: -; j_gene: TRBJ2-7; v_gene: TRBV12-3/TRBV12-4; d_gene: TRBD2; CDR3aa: CASSRPAGTSRYEQYF; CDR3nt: TGTGCCAGCAGCCGCCCAGCAGGGACTAGCCGCTACGAGCAGTACTTC
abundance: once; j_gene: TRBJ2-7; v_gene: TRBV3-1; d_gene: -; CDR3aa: CASSPRDTTYEQYF; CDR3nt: TGTGCCAGCAGCCCGAGGGACACAACCTACGAGCAGTACTTC
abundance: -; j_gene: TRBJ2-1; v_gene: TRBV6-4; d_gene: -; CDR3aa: CASSDRYNEQFF; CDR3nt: TGTGCCAGCAGTGACCGGTACAATGAGCAGTTCTTC
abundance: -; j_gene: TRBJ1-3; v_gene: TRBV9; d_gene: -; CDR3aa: CASSAGSTSGNTIYF; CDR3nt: TGTGCCAGCAGCGCAGGGAGCACCTCTGGAAACACCATATATTTT
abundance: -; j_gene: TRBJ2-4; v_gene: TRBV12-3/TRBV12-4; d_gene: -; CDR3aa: CASSPIGVNIQYF; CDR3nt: TGTGCCAGCAGTCCGATTGGTGTAAACATTCAGTACTTC
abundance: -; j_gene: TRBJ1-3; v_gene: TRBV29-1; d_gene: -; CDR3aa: CSVGGDRSGNTIYF; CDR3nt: TGCAGCGTTGGTGGGGATCGTTCTGGAAACACCATATATTTT
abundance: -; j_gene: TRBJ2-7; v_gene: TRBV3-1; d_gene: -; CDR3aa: CASSRAGEQYF; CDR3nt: TGTGCCAGCAGCCGAGCGGGCGAGCAGTACTTC
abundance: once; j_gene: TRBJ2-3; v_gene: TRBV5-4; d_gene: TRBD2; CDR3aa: CASSPGLAESTDTQYF; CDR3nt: TGTGCCAGCAGCCCCGGACTAGCGGAAAGCACAGATACGCAGTATTTT
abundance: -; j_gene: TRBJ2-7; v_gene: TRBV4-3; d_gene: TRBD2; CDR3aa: CASSQGGLAGGSGEQYF; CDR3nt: TGCGCCAGCAGCCAGGGTGGACTAGCGGGAGGGTCCGGCGAGCAGTACTTC
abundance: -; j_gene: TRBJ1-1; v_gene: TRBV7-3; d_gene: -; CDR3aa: CASSVGQDTEAFF; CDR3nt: TGTGCCAGCAGCGTGGGGCAAGACACTGAAGCTTTCTTT
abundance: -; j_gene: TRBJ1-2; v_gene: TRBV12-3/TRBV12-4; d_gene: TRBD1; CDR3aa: CASSLLGQGGGYTF; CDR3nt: TGTGCCAGCAGTTTGCTAGGACAGGGTGGCGGCTACACCTTC
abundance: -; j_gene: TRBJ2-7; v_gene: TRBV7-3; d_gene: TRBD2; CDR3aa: CASSKTSGTVEQYF; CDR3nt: TGTGCCAGCAGCAAGACTAGCGGGACCGTCGAGCAGTACTTC
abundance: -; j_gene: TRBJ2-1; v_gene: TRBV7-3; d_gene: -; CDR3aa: CASSRGAYNEQFF; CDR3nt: TGTGCCAGCAGCCGCGGGGCCTACAATGAGCAGTTCTTC
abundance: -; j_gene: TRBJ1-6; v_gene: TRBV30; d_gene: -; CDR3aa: CAWTTTGDSSYNSPLHF; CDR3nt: TGTGCCTGGACTACCACCGGCGATAGCTCCTATAATTCACCCCTCCACTTT
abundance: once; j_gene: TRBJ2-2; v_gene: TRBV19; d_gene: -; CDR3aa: CASSPRTGRGNTGELFF; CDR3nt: TGTGCCAGTAGTCCCAGGACAGGGAGGGGGAACACCGGGGAGCTGTTTTTT
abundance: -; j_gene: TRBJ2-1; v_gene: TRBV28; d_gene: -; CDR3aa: CASSMTSHGEQFF; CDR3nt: TGTGCCAGCAGCATGACTAGTCATGGTGAGCAGTTCTTC
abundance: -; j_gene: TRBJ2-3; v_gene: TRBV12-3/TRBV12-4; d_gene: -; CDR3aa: CASSPTGGWLDADTQYF; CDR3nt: TGTGCCAGCAGCCCCACCGGGGGTTGGTTGGACGCAGATACGCAGTATTTT
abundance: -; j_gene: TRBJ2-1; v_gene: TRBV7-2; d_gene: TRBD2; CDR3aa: CASSPPGTSGSNEQFF; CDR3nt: TGTGCCAGCAGCCCACCCGGGACTAGCGGGAGTAATGAGCAGTTCTTC
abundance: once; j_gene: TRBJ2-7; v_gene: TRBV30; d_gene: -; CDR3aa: CAWKSREYEQYF; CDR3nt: TGTGCCTGGAAAAGTCGGGAATACGAGCAGTACTTC